This TCR beta chain came from a study of cytomegalovirus exposure and HLA in healthy donors. The ends were cut back, 0 bases at V and 3 bases at J, with 11 bases in the middle. CDR3 size: 15 residues. CDR1 LNHNV and CDR2 YYDKDF come from the germline V gene (reference sequence). Overall study results and limits: Analysis was performed later, and it showed HLA-associated TCR beta chains to be more clonally expanded than equally common others.

About this clone itself: Its antigen is unknown.

The PCR employed 60 Vbeta primers together with 13 Jbeta primers. Repertoires were generated with immunoSEQ multiplex PCR, while TCRdb's copy carries only in-frame clones and drops some. The data show about 160,000 clones, 79% seen once. The sample comprised PBMCs. The clonotype was recovered from a man in his forties or fifties in good health and CMV-seronegative. The chain recombines TRBV15 with TRBJ1-1; D may be TRBD1 (5 bases). In DNA form, the CDR3 reads TGTGCCACCAGCAGAGAGGGGGGACGGTACACTGAAGCTTTCTTT. Translation: CATSREGGRYTEAFF.